The clone carrying this TCR beta chain was counted a single time. Antigen unknown. The data are from a study of glioma-infiltrating T cells after dendritic cell vaccination. Whole-study context: At biweekly intervals, patients got three intradermal dendritic cell vaccine injections. General study results and limits: Only a small number of patients had complete blood and tumor samples.

Time point reported: after dendritic cell vaccination, including at tumor progression/relapse. Selection required adequate fresh-frozen tumor tissue plus more than two years' survival data. Input was 2 to 2.5 ug genomic DNA, or all available if less. Sequenced by immunoSEQ multiplex PCR; TCRdb stores in-frame clones only, minus some. The table records some 110,000 clones, roughly 89% of them present only once. Germline CDR1 and CDR2: MNHEY and SVGAGI. This CDR3 has 14 residues. V lost 5 bases and J lost 10, with 18 bases in between. The V gene is TRBV6-5, the J gene TRBJ2-1; perhaps TRBD2 as D (5 bases). The specimen was blood, collected after dendritic cell vaccination. This sequence originates from a human donor with glioblastoma. Here the CDR3 DNA reads TGTGCCAGCAGTCCCCGTGCGGGCCGAACAGAGCAGTTCTTC. Translation: CASSPRAGRTEQFF.